The next 21 T cell receptor beta chains were all read from a single sample in a study of T cells in Graves' hyperthyroidism and ophthalmopathy. RNA transcripts were the template for amplifying TCR beta CDR3 regions. In the first-round RT-PCR of the TCR CDR3, the HTBI primer set was used. MiXCR, run by TCRdb on the multiplex PCR reads, gives a single entry per CDR3 protein. The table has 600,000 to 900,000 distinct CDR3 sequences, roughly 15% seen once. The sequenced material came from blood. The receptors here all came from a young man with Graves' hyperthyroidism.

The table lists this clonotype with many counts. The genes are TRBV28 and TRBJ2-7; 8 bases match TRBD1. CDR1 and CDR2 from the germline V gene are MDHEN and SYDVKM. The CDR3 is 15 residues long. The V gene end was trimmed by 6 bases and the J gene end by 4 bases; junction bases not matched to a gene: 11. Here the CDR3 reads CASRDVPGQAYEQYF. CDR3 sequence (DNA): TGTGCCAGCAGAGACGTTCCGGGACAGGCTTACGAGCAGTACTTC. The variable domain in full, with the rest retrieved from reference TRBV28 and TRBJ2-7, is DVKVTQSSRYLVKRTGEKVFLECVQDMDHENMFWYRQDPGLGLRLIYFSYDVKMKEKGDIPEGYSVSREKKERFSLILESASTNQTSMYLCASRDVPGQAYEQYFGPGTRLTVT.

This clonotype was seen a few times. The chain uses TRBV27 and TRBJ1-5; the D is unclear. V was trimmed by 2 bases and J by 5 bases, leaving 10 bases between them. The germline CDR1 and CDR2 sequences are MNHEY and SMNVEV (reference sequence). CDR3 length: 14 amino acids. The DNA of the CDR3 is TGTGCCAGCAGTTTAGAGGCCAGTTATCAGCCCCAGCATTTT. As protein: CASSLEASYQPQHF.

This clonotype has at least ten counts. The chain employs TRBV20-1 and TRBJ2-7; 13 bases agree with TRBD2. This CDR3 region has 15 residues. V shed 3 bases and J 6 bases; nucleotides not matched to a gene: 8. Germline CDR1 is DFQATT and CDR2 is SNEGSKA (reference sequence). CDR3 bases: TGCAGTGCTAGGGGACTAGCGGGATATCCCCTCGAGCAGTACTTC. Translation: CSARGLAGYPLEQYF.

This clonotype was counted ten times or more. DNA of the CDR3: TGTGCCTGGACCAATGACAGGGCGACTGAAGCTTTCTTT. It is translated as CAWTNDRATEAFF. This chain uses TRBV30 with TRBJ1-1; TRBD1 matches at 7 bases. The germline CDR1 and CDR2 sequences are GTSNPN and SVGIG (reference sequence). The CDR3 is made up of 13 amino acids. The trim removed 4 bases at V and 5 bases at J, leaving 7 bases unmatched.

The chain carries TRBV4-2 and TRBJ2-7, with TRBD2 matching 8 bases. Unmatched junction bases numbered 3, after V lost 2 bases and J lost 0 bases. Looked up from germline, CDR1 is LGHNA and CDR2 is YNFKEQ. The length of the CDR3 is 15 residues. Written as DNA, the CDR3 is TGTGCCAGCAGCCAAACTAGCGGATACTCCTACGAGCAGTACTTC. Translating it yields CASSQTSGYSYEQYF.

This clonotype has a count of ten or more. Here the CDR3 reads CASRVTAQLNTDTQYF. DNA of the CDR3: TGTGCCAGCAGAGTGACAGCGCAACTAAACACAGATACGCAGTATTTT. This chain connects TRBV2 to TRBJ2-3, with D possibly matching TRBD1 (5 bases). V was pared by 6 bases and J by 2 bases, with 18 bases between. Germline assignment: CDR1 SNHLY and CDR2 FYNNEI. The CDR3 is made up of 16 amino acids.

The V gene is TRBV9, the J gene TRBJ1-1; no definite D call. Germline CDR1 reads SGDLS; CDR2 reads YYNGEE. The CDR3 totals 12 residues. V shed 0 bases and J shed 2 bases, with 2 bases lying between them. CDR3 bases: TGTGCCAGCAGCGTAGCAAACACTGAAGCTTTCTTT. Residues: CASSVANTEAFF.

This clonotype was found a few times. The chain is built from TRBV28 and TRBJ2-7; TRBD1 matches at 7 bases. Losses at the gene ends were 5 bases for V and 0 bases for J; bases not matched to a gene: 7. The germline CDR1 and CDR2 sequences are MDHEN and SYDVKM. The CDR3 contains 15 residues. The CDR3 nucleotides are TGTGCCAGCAGTCGCTTGGGACAGAGCTCCTACGAGCAGTACTTC. This sequence encodes CASSRLGQSSYEQYF.

This chain connects TRBV20-1 to TRBJ2-5; 9 bases are shared with TRBD2. V shed 0 bases, J shed 5 bases, and the junction held 7 bases outside the gene matches. CDR3 length: 15 residues. Germline V lookup: CDR1 DFQATT, CDR2 SNEGSKA (reference sequence). Here the CDR3 DNA reads TGCAGTGCTAGAGATCAGGCTAGCGGGAAGGAGACCCAGTACTTC. Its protein is CSARDQASGKETQYF.

V usage is TRBV6-1 and J usage is TRBJ1-5, with 7 bases fitting TRBD1. CDR1 and CDR2 (germline): MNHNS, SASEGT. The junction had 5 bases not matched to a gene; V was cut back by 7 bases and J by 2 bases. The CDR3 spans 14 residues. The CDR3 spells CASTPQGGNQPQHF. CDR3 nucleotides: TGTGCCAGCACGCCCCAGGGGGGCAATCAGCCCCAGCATTTT.

The CDR3 reads CASSFLWRTPSYNEQFF. The CDR3 DNA follows: TGTGCCAGCAGTTTTTTGTGGAGGACCCCTTCCTACAATGAGCAGTTCTTC. V gene TRBV28 combines with J gene TRBJ2-1; D might be TRBD2 (5 bases). Germline-derived CDR1 and CDR2 are MDHEN and SYDVKM. CDR3 length: 17 residues. V lost 3 bases, J lost 1 base, and 16 bases lay in between.

This clonotype has a handful of counts. The chain uses TRBV20-1 and TRBJ1-3; D unresolved. CDR1 and CDR2 (germline): DFQATT, SNEGSKA (reference sequence). V was pared by 5 bases and J by 0 bases, with 8 bases between. The length of the CDR3 is 13 residues. The CDR3 bases are TGCAGTGCTTTACTGAACTCTGGAAACACCATATATTTT. Residues: CSALLNSGNTIYF.

This clonotype was counted a few times. The V and J genes are TRBV20-1 and TRBJ1-4, with D perhaps matching TRBD1 (6 bases). CDR1 DFQATT and CDR2 SNEGSKA come from the germline V gene (reference sequence). V was cut by 3 bases and J by 4 bases, with 12 bases left in between. The CDR3 sequence is 14 residues long. CDR3 nucleotide sequence: TGCAGTGCTAGTGGGGGGCTCGGTAATGAAAAACTGTTTTTT. Amino acid sequence: CSASGGLGNEKLFF.

This clonotype was seen more than once but under ten times. The chain couples TRBV6-4 to TRBJ2-3, with TRBD1 matching 9 bases. CDR3 length: 15 amino acids. Trimming at V came to 0 bases and at J to 4 bases, leaving 2 bases not matched to a gene. Germline lookup yields CDR1 MRHNA and CDR2 SNTAGT. Here the CDR3 DNA reads TGTGCCAGCAGTGACTCGGGACAGGGTTCAGATACGCAGTATTTT. It encodes CASSDSGQGSDTQYF.

This clonotype showed up many times. The CDR3 here is CSANTPGQGGIDEQFF. The CDR3 bases are TGCAGTGCTAACACCCCGGGACAGGGGGGAATCGATGAGCAGTTCTTC. The chain joins TRBV20-1 to TRBJ2-1; 11 bases are a match to TRBD1. There are 16 residues in the CDR3. In germline, CDR1 is DFQATT, CDR2 SNEGSKA (reference sequence). The junction had 13 bases not matched to a gene; V was cut back by 4 bases and J by 8 bases.

Points on this clonotype: A much larger clone differs by one base, so this may be a read error. V usage is TRBV18 and J usage is TRBJ2-7; the D call may be TRBD1 or TRBD2 (5 bases each). Germline V gives CDR1 KGHSH, CDR2 LQKENI. With 5 bases removed from V and 6 bases from J, the gap between germline ends came to 17 bases. CDR3 length: 14 residues. CDR3 DNA sequence: TGTGCCAGCTCAAGGGACGGGCTCGATTCCGAGCAGTACTTC. Its protein product is CASSRDGLDSEQYF.

The chain links TRBV3-1 to TRBJ1-2; D remains unclear. The CDR3 is 12 amino acids. The V gene's germline CDR1 is LGHDT and CDR2 YNNKEL (reference sequence). Trimming removed 2 bases at V and 7 bases at J, with 8 bases between. The CDR3 is CASSQRRSGYTF. DNA of the CDR3: TGTGCCAGCAGCCAAAGGAGGAGTGGCTACACCTTC.

The chain uses TRBV28 and TRBJ2-1; 7 bases agree with TRBD1. J gave up 8 bases and V 3 bases, and 10 bases lay outside the gene matches. This CDR3 is 15 amino acids long. Germline CDR1 is MDHEN and CDR2 is SYDVKM. CDR3 amino acids: CASSLTGSVPYEQFF. The CDR3 DNA follows: TGTGCCAGCAGTTTGACAGGGTCCGTACCATATGAGCAGTTCTTC.

The V call is TRBV9, the J call TRBJ2-1; no definite D call. Germline assignment: CDR1 SGDLS and CDR2 YYNGEE. V was shortened by 0 bases and J by 0 bases, with 10 bases between the two germline ends. The CDR3 runs to 16 residues. CDR3: CASSVAGDSSYNEQFF. The CDR3 DNA sequence: TGTGCCAGCAGCGTAGCAGGAGACTCCTCCTACAATGAGCAGTTCTTC.

Notes on this clonotype: An end of the junction differs from the germline gene, which may be a read error. This sequence joins TRBV30 and TRBJ1-4, with D tentatively TRBD1 (6 bases). The CDR3 runs 14 residues. Per germline, CDR1 GTSNPN and CDR2 SVGIG (reference sequence). The CDR3: CAWGDRLTNGKLFF. DNA for the CDR3: TGTGCCTGGGGTGACAGGCTAACTAATGGAAAACTGTTTTTT.

This clonotype has just a few counts. The chain is built from TRBV18 and TRBJ1-2; D perhaps matches TRBD1 (6 bases). Trimming pared 2 bases from V and 6 bases from J, leaving 13 bases between. The CDR3 covers 14 residues. Per germline, CDR1 KGHSH and CDR2 LQKENI. CDR3 sequence reads: CASSPSRGGDGYTF. CDR3 bases: TGTGCCAGCTCACCATCCAGGGGTGGGGATGGCTACACCTTC. The full variable domain, rest sourced from reference TRBV18 and TRBJ1-2, is NAGVMQNPRHLVRRRGQEARLRCSPMKGHSHVYWYRQLPEEGLKFMVYLQKENIIDESGMPKERFSAEFPKEGPSILRIQQVVRGDSAAYFCASSPSRGGDGYTFGSGTRLTVV.